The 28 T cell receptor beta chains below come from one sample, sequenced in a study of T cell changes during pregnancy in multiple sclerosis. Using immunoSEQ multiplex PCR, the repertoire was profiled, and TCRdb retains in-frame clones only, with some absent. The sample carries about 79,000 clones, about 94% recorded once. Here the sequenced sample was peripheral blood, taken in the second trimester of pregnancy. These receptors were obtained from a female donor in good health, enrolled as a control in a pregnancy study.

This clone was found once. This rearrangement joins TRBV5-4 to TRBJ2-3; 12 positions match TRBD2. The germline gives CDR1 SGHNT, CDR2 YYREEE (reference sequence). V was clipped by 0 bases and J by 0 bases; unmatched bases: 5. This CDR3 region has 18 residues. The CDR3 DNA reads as TGTGCCAGCAGCTTGGGTCTAGCGGGGGGGTCTAGCACAGATACGCAGTATTTT. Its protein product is CASSLGLAGGSSTDTQYF.

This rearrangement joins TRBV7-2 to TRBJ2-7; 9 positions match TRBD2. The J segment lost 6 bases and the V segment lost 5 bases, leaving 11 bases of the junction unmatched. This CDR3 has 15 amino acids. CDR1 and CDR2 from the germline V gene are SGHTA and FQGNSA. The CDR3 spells CASSLSSGAPLEQYF. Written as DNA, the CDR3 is TGTGCCAGCAGCCTCTCTAGCGGGGCACCGCTCGAGCAGTACTTC.

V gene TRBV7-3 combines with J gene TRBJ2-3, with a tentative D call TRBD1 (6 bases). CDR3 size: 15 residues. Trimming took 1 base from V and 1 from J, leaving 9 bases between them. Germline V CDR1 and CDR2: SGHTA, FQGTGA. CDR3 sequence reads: CASSLMGAGTDTQYF. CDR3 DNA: TGTGCCAGCAGCTTAATGGGGGCAGGCACAGATACGCAGTATTTT.

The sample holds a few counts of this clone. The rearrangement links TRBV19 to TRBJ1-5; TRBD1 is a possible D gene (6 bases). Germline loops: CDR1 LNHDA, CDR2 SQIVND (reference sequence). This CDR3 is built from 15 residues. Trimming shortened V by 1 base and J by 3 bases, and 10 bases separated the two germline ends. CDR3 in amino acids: CASSIGTVNNQPQHF. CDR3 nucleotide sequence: TGTGCCAGTAGTATAGGGACAGTGAACAATCAGCCCCAGCATTTT.

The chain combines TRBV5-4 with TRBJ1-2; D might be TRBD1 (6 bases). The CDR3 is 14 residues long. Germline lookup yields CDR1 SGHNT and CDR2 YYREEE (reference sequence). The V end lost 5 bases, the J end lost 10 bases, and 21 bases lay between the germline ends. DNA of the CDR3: TGTGCCAGCAGGGGAGGGGGGGCAGCGGATGTCTACACCTTC. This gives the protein CASRGGGAADVYTF. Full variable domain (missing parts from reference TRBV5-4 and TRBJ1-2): ETGVTQSPTHLIKTRGQQVTLRCSSQSGHNTVSWYQQALGQGPQFIFQYYREEENGRGNFPPRFSGLQFPNYSSELNVNALELDDSALYLCASRGGGAADVYTFGSGTRLTVV.

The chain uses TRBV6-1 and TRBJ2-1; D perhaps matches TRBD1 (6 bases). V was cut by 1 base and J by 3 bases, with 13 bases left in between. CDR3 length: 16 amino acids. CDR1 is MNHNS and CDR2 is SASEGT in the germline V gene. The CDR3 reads CASSEVDRRNYNEQFF. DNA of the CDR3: TGTGCCAGCAGTGAAGTTGACAGGAGAAACTACAATGAGCAGTTCTTC.

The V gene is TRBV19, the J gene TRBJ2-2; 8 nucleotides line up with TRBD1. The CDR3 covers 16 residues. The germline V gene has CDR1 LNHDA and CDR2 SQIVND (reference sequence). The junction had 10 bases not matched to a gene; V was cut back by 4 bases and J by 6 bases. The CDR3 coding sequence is TGTGCCAGTAGTACTCCCGGGACAGGCAACCCCGGGGAGCTGTTTTTT. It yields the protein CASSTPGTGNPGELFF.

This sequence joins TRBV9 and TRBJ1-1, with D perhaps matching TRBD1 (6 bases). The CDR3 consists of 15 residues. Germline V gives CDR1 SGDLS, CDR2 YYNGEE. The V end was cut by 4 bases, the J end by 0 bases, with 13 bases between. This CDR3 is CASSHRTAMNTEAFF. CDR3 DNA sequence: TGTGCCAGCAGCCATCGGACAGCCATGAACACTGAAGCTTTCTTT.

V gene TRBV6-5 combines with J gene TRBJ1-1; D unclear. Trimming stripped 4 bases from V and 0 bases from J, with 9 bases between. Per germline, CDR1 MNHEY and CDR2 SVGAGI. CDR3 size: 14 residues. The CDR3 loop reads CASSLDGMNTEAFF. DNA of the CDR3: TGTGCCAGCAGTTTGGACGGGATGAACACTGAAGCTTTCTTT.

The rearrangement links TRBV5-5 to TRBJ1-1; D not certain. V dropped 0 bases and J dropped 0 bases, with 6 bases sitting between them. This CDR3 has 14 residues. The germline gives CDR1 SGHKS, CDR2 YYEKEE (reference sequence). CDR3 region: CASSLARMNTEAFF. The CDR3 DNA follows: TGTGCCAGCAGCTTGGCCAGAATGAACACTGAAGCTTTCTTT.

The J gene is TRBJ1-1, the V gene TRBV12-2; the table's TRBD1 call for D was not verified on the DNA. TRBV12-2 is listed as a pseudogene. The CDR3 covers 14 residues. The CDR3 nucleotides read TGTGCAAGTCGCCTACAGGGGGCGGACACTGAAGCTTTCTTT. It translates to CASRLQGADTEAFF.

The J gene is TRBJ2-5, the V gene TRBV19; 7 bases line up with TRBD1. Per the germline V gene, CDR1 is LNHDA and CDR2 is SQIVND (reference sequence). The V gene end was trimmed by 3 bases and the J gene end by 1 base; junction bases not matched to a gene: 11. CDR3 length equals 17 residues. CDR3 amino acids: CASSISTGQPFQETQYF. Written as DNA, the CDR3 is TGTGCCAGTAGTATTAGTACGGGACAGCCATTCCAAGAGACCCAGTACTTC.

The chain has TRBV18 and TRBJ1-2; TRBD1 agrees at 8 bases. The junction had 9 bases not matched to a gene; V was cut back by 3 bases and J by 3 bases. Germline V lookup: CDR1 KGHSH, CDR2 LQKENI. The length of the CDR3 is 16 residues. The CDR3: CASSPYRTGLYYGYTF. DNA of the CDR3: TGTGCCAGCTCACCGTATCGGACAGGGTTGTACTATGGCTACACCTTC.

The CDR3 is CATSFRGYRAEAFF. The CDR3 coding sequence is TGTGCCACCAGCTTTAGAGGGTATAGGGCTGAAGCTTTCTTT. The V call is TRBV15, the J call TRBJ1-1; D is uncertain. The V gene's germline CDR1 is LNHNV and CDR2 YYDKDF (reference sequence). The CDR3 is made up of 14 amino acids. V lost 5 bases to trimming and J lost 6 bases, with 16 bases between them.

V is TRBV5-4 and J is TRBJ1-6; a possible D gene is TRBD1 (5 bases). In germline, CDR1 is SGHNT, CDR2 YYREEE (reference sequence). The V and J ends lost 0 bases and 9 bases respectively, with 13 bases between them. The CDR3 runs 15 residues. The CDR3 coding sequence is TGTGCCAGCAGCTTGGAGTTCGGGGGACGTTCACCCCTCCACTTT. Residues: CASSLEFGGRSPLHF.

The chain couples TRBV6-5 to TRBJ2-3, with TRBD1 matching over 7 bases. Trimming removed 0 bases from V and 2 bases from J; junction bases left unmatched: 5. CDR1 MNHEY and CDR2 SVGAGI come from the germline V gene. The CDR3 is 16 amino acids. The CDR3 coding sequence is TGTGCCAGCAGTTACTCCAGGACAGGAATCACAGATACGCAGTATTTT. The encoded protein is CASSYSRTGITDTQYF.

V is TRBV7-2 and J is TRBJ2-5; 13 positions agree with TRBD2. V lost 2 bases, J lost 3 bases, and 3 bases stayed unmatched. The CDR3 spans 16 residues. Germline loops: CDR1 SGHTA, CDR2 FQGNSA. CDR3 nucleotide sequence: TGTGCCAGCAGCTTAAAACTAGCGGGGGGGAAAGAGACCCAGTACTTC. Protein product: CASSLKLAGGKETQYF.

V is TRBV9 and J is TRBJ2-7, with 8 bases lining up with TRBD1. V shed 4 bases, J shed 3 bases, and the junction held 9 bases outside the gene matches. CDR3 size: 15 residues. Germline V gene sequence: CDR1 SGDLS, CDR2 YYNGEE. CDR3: CASSKEGQANYEQYF. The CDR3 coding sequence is TGTGCCAGCAGCAAAGAGGGACAGGCCAACTACGAGCAGTACTTC.

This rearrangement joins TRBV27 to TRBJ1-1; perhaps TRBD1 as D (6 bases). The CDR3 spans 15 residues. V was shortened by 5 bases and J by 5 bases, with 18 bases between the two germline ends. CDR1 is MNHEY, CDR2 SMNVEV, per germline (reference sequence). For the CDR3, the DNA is TGTGCCAGCAGTGCCCGTCACAGGGTTGGAACTGAAGCTTTCTTT. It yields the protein CASSARHRVGTEAFF.

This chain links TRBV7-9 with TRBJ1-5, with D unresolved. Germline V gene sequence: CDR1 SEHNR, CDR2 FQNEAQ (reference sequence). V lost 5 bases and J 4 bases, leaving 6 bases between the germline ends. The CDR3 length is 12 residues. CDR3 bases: TGTGCCAGCAGCGTAAATAATCAGCCCCAGCATTTT. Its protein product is CASSVNNQPQHF.

The CDR3 region is CASSQGGTGSYEQYF. The CDR3 bases are TGTGCCAGCAGCCAAGGGGGGACAGGGTCCTACGAGCAGTACTTC. J is TRBJ2-7 and V is TRBV4-2; 9 bases line up with TRBD1. From germline, CDR1 is LGHNA and CDR2 YNFKEQ. Losses at the gene ends were 1 base for V and 1 base for J; bases not matched to a gene: 2. CDR3 length: 15 residues.

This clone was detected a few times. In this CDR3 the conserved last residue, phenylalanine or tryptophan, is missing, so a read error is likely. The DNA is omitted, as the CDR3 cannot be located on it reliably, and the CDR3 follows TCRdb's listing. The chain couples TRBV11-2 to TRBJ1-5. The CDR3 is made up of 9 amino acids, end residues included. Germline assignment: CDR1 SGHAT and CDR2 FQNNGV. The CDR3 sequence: CASSPGGGV.

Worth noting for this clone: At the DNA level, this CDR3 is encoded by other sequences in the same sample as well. CDR3 in amino acids: CASTPRPDTNSPLHF. The DNA for the CDR3 is TGTGCCAGCACCCCTAGACCGGATACCAATTCACCCCTCCACTTT. The chain combines TRBV9 with TRBJ1-6; D unclear. V gave up 6 bases and J gave up 7 bases, with 17 bases separating them. The CDR3 runs 15 residues. Per the germline V gene, CDR1 is SGDLS and CDR2 is YYNGEE.

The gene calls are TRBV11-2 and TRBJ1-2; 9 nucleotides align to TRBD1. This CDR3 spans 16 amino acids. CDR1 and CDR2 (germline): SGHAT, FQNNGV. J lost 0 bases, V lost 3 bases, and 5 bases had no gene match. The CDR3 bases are TGTGCCAGCAGCTTGGGGACAGGGCATACTAACTATGGCTACACCTTC. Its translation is CASSLGTGHTNYGYTF. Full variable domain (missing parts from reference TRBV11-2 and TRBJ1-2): EAGVAQSPRYKIIEKRQSVAFWCNPISGHATLYWYQQILGQGPKLLIQFQNNGVVDDSQLPKDRFSAERLKGVDSTLKIQPAKLEDSAVYLCASSLGTGHTNYGYTFGSGTRLTVV.

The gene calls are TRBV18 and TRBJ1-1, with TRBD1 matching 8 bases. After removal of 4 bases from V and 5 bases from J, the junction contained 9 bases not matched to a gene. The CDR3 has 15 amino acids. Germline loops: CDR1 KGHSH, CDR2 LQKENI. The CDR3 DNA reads TGTGCCAGCTCACTACAGGGGGGGGGCCGAACTGAAGCTTTCTTT. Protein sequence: CASSLQGGGRTEAFF. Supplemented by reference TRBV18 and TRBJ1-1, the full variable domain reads NAGVMQNPRHLVRRRGQEARLRCSPMKGHSHVYWYRQLPEEGLKFMVYLQKENIIDESGMPKERFSAEFPKEGPSILRIQQVVRGDSAAYFCASSLQGGGRTEAFFGQGTRLTVV.

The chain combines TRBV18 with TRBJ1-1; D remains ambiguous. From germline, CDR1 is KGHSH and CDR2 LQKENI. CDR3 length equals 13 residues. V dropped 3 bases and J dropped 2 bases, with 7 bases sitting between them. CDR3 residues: CASSPSGNTEAFF. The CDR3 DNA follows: TGTGCCAGCTCACCGAGCGGAAACACTGAAGCTTTCTTT.

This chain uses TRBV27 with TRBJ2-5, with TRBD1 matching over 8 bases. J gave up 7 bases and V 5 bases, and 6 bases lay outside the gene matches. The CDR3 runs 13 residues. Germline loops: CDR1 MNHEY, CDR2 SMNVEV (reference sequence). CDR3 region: CASSGRGPGTQYF. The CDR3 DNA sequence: TGTGCCAGCAGTGGCAGGGGGCCTGGGACCCAGTACTTC.

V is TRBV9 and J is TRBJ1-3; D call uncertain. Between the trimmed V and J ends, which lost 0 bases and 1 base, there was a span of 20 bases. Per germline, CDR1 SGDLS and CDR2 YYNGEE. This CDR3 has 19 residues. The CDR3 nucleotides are TGTGCCAGCAGCGTAGCCCGTGGCAGCCCAGGAAGGTCTGGAAACACCATATATTTT. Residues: CASSVARGSPGRSGNTIYF.